The 30 T cell receptor beta chains below were found in one sample sequenced in a study of neurological immune-mediated disorders. Each CDR3 protein gets one entry after TCRdb re-called the 5' RACE reads with MiXCR. The sample shows some 78,000 distinct CDR3 sequences, less than 5.5% of them seen only once. Sequencing used PBMCs. The receptors shown here come from a woman in her twenties or thirties with multiple sclerosis.

In its sample, this clonotype was seen many times. This chain's CDR3 is CAISIPGQGLNEQFF. In nucleotides, the CDR3 is TGTGCCATCAGTATACCGGGACAGGGGTTAAATGAGCAGTTCTTC. The V and J genes are TRBV10-3 and TRBJ2-1; 10 positions match TRBD1. From germline, CDR1 is ENHRY and CDR2 SYGVKD. This CDR3 is built from 15 residues. The junction had 8 bases not matched to a gene; V was cut back by 5 bases and J by 7 bases.

This clonotype was counted ten times or more. The gene calls are TRBV18 and TRBJ2-7, with 13 bases matching TRBD2. Trimming removed 3 bases from V and 7 bases from J; junction bases left unmatched: 12. The CDR3 is made up of 17 amino acids. The germline V gene has CDR1 KGHSH and CDR2 LQKENI. The CDR3 reads CASSPGTSGTLRREQYF. DNA of the CDR3: TGTGCCAGCTCACCCGGGACTAGCGGGACTTTGCGTAGGGAGCAGTACTTC. The full variable domain, its missing parts supplied by reference TRBV18 and TRBJ2-7, is NAGVMQNPRHLVRRRGQEARLRCSPMKGHSHVYWYRQLPEEGLKFMVYLQKENIIDESGMPKERFSAEFPKEGPSILRIQQVVRGDSAAYFCASSPGTSGTLRREQYFGPGTRLTVT.

This clonotype was observed many times. This chain links TRBV12-3 or TRBV12-4 with TRBJ1-2; 9 positions match TRBD1. The CDR3 sequence is 17 residues long. V dropped 0 bases and J dropped 4; count of bases not matched to a gene: 9. The CDR3 spells CASSLAVGTGLIYGYTF. The DNA for the CDR3 is TGTGCCAGCAGTTTAGCGGTCGGGACAGGGCTCATCTATGGCTACACCTTC.

This clonotype was seen many times. The rearrangement joins TRBV7-9 to TRBJ1-4, with D possibly being TRBD1 (6 bases). This CDR3 spans 15 amino acids. Trimming shortened V by 5 bases and J by 5 bases, and 15 bases separated the two germline ends. The germline V gene has CDR1 SEHNR and CDR2 FQNEAQ (reference sequence). CDR3 residues: CASSRGTFQNEKLFF. In DNA, the CDR3 is TGTGCCAGCAGCCGGGGGACATTCCAAAATGAAAAACTGTTTTTT.

This clonotype has ten or more counts. The chain is built from TRBV7-9 and TRBJ2-7, with D possibly being TRBD1 (5 bases). The V end was cut by 2 bases, the J end by 5 bases, with 10 bases between. The CDR3 extends over 13 amino acids. Germline assignment: CDR1 SEHNR and CDR2 FQNEAQ (reference sequence). The CDR3 loop is CASSLQGLNEQYF. The CDR3 DNA is TGTGCCAGCAGCTTACAGGGTCTAAACGAGCAGTACTTC.

This clonotype was counted at least ten times. The rearrangement links TRBV5-1 to TRBJ1-1; a possible D gene is TRBD1 (5 bases). Germline loops: CDR1 SGHRS, CDR2 YFSETQ. The germline V and J ends were trimmed by 3 bases and 4 bases, with 25 bases remaining between them. This CDR3 has 18 residues. Here the CDR3 reads CASSYSLGVAGRGTEAFF. The CDR3 DNA reads as TGCGCCAGCAGCTATTCTCTAGGCGTGGCAGGGAGGGGCACTGAAGCTTTCTTT.

Ten or more counts support this clonotype. The chain joins TRBV5-8 to TRBJ2-1; D is uncertain. CDR1 SGHTS and CDR2 YDEGEE come from the germline V gene. This CDR3 is 14 amino acids long. Trimming stripped 0 bases from V and 3 bases from J, with 7 bases between. The CDR3 region has the DNA TGTGCCAGCAGCTTGGAACCTAACTACAATGAGCAGTTCTTC. Amino acids: CASSLEPNYNEQFF.

This clonotype was detected many times. The chain combines TRBV6-6 with TRBJ2-4, with D possibly TRBD2 on 6 matching bases. CDR1 and CDR2 (germline): MNHNY, SVGAGI (reference sequence). V lost 5 bases and J lost 1, with 21 bases in between. This CDR3 has 18 amino acids. CDR3 sequence: CASSHSRGGNAAKNIQYF. The CDR3 DNA follows: TGTGCCAGCAGTCACAGCCGTGGAGGGAACGCTGCCAAAAACATTCAGTACTTC.

This clonotype showed up many times. V gene TRBV20-1 combines with J gene TRBJ2-1; TRBD2 matches 11 bases. V gave up 5 bases and J gave up 9 bases; unmatched junction bases: 9. Germline CDR1 reads DFQATT; CDR2 reads SNEGSKA (reference sequence). The CDR3 extends over 14 amino acids. Written as DNA, the CDR3 is TGCAGTGCTCTCCCTCGACTAGCGGGGAGTGAGCAGTTCTTC. The encoded protein is CSALPRLAGSEQFF.

This clonotype was observed a handful of times. The chain couples TRBV20-1 to TRBJ2-7; 11 positions match TRBD2. The trim removed 7 bases at V and 5 bases at J, leaving 4 bases unmatched. Germline assignment: CDR1 DFQATT and CDR2 SNEGSKA (reference sequence). The CDR3 length is 12 residues. The CDR3 loop reads CSVGTSGNEQYF. The CDR3 DNA follows: TGCAGTGTCGGGACTAGCGGAAACGAGCAGTACTTC.

The chain combines TRBV3-1 with TRBJ2-3; D is unclear. Per germline, CDR1 LGHDT and CDR2 YNNKEL (reference sequence). This CDR3 contains 13 residues. Trimming removed 2 bases at V and 2 bases at J, with 5 bases between. Here the CDR3 reads CASSQRHTDTQYF. The CDR3 DNA follows: TGTGCCAGCAGCCAACGCCACACAGATACGCAGTATTTT.

This clonotype was recorded at least ten times. The V and J genes are TRBV5-1 and TRBJ1-2; D gene ambiguous. Germline V gene lookup returns CDR1 SGHRS and CDR2 YFSETQ. V gave up 2 bases and J gave up 1 base, with 6 bases separating them. This CDR3 comprises 13 residues. The CDR3 coding sequence is TGCGCCAGCAGCTTAGGCAGTAACTATGGCTACACCTTC. This sequence encodes CASSLGSNYGYTF.

This clonotype was detected once. Given a much more abundant clone one base away, this may be a read error. This chain joins TRBV30 and TRBJ2-5, with a possible D match to TRBD2 (5 bases). Trimming cost V 4 bases and J 5 bases, with 11 bases left between them. This CDR3 region has 12 residues. Germline CDR1 GTSNPN, CDR2 SVGIG (reference sequence). DNA for the CDR3: TGTGCCTGGACCACTACGGGGGAGACCCAGTACTTC. Residues: CAWTTTGETQYF.

The V and J genes are TRBV20-1 and TRBJ2-1; D ambiguous. CDR3 length: 15 residues. The V gene's germline CDR1 is DFQATT and CDR2 SNEGSKA (reference sequence). The V gene lost 6 bases and the J gene lost 0 bases, with 15 bases spanning the gap. CDR3 region: CSAHKVLRSYNEQFF. As DNA, the CDR3 is TGCAGTGCCCACAAGGTCTTACGCTCCTACAATGAGCAGTTCTTC.

This clonotype was detected ten times or more. The V and J genes are TRBV12-3 or TRBV12-4 and TRBJ2-1, with TRBD1 matching 10 bases. This CDR3 has 14 amino acids. J lost 6 bases, V lost 6 bases, and 5 bases had no gene match. CDR3 in DNA: TGTGCCAGCAGCCGGACAGGGGGTTTCAATGAGCAGTTCTTC. Amino acid sequence: CASSRTGGFNEQFF.

This clonotype was observed at least ten times. This chain links TRBV5-1 with TRBJ2-1; 7 bases fit TRBD2. V lost 0 bases and J lost 1; bases outside the gene matches: 7. The CDR3 has 17 residues. CDR1 is SGHRS, CDR2 YFSETQ, per germline. The CDR3 region has the DNA TGCGCCAGCAGCTTGGCCGGGGCGGGAGCATCCTACAATGAGCAGTTCTTC. Protein product: CASSLAGAGASYNEQFF.

This clonotype was picked up a small number of times. This chain links TRBV7-6 with TRBJ2-1, with 9 nucleotides matching TRBD2. V trimming: 5 bases; J trimming: 5 bases; junction bases outside the gene matches: 16. This CDR3 is built from 18 residues. CDR1 and CDR2 (germline): SGHVS, FNYEAQ. In nucleotides, the CDR3 is TGTGCCAGCAGCCTTGAGAGTAGCGGGAGATCGGGCCACAATGAGCAGTTCTTC. Its translation: CASSLESSGRSGHNEQFF. Drawing the rest from reference TRBV7-6 and TRBJ2-1, the complete variable domain is GAGVSQSPRYKVTKRGQDVALRCDPISGHVSLYWYRQALGQGPEFLTYFNYEAQQDKSGLPNDRFSAERPEGSISTLTIQRTEQRDSAMYRCASSLESSGRSGHNEQFFGPGTRLTVL.

This clonotype was seen a few times. V and J are TRBV12-3 or TRBV12-4 and TRBJ1-2, with D hard to call. CDR3 size: 13 residues. The V end was cut by 3 bases, the J end by 8 bases, with 13 bases between. CDR3 coding DNA: TGTGCCAGCAGTTTTAGCGCAGCCAGAGGCTACACCTTC. As protein: CASSFSAARGYTF.

This clonotype was observed many times. The chain employs TRBV10-3 and TRBJ2-7; 9 bases are a match to TRBD2. The ends lost 10 bases at V and 5 bases at J; junction bases unmatched: 6. The CDR3 is 12 residues long. Per germline, CDR1 ENHRY and CDR2 SYGVKD. CDR3 region: CATGTSNNEQYF. CDR3 DNA: TGTGCCACCGGGACTAGCAACAACGAGCAGTACTTC.

This clonotype was seen more than once but under ten times. The V gene is TRBV5-5, the J gene TRBJ2-2; the match to TRBD1 covers 10 bases. The CDR3 is 15 residues long. The V segment lost 0 bases and the J segment 6 bases; nucleotides outside the gene matches: 2. Germline V gene lookup returns CDR1 SGHKS and CDR2 YYEKEE (reference sequence). The CDR3 nucleotides read TGTGCCAGCAGCTTGGGGACAGGGGGACCCGGGGAGCTGTTTTTT. Translation: CASSLGTGGPGELFF.

This clonotype was recorded many times. This chain uses TRBV6-5 with TRBJ2-7; TRBD1 matches 7 bases. Per germline, CDR1 MNHEY and CDR2 SVGAGI. CDR3 length: 17 residues. The J segment lost 1 base and the V segment lost 0 bases, leaving 9 bases of the junction unmatched. The DNA of the CDR3 is TGTGCCAGCAGTTACTCGATCCCAGGGGGTACGTCCTACGAGCAGTACTTC. Translated: CASSYSIPGGTSYEQYF.

The count of this clonotype is one. CDR3 sequence: CASSHGQGVRTYEQYF. For the CDR3, the DNA is TGCGCCAGCAGCCACGGTCAGGGAGTGAGGACCTACGAGCAGTACTTC. This chain links TRBV4-1 with TRBJ2-7; tentatively, D is TRBD1 or TRBD2 (5 bases each). This CDR3 is built from 16 residues. Between the trimmed V and J ends, which lost 3 bases and 2 bases, there was a span of 17 bases. CDR1 is MGHRA and CDR2 is YSYEKL in the germline V gene.

In its sample, this clonotype was seen a few times. The chain uses TRBV15 and TRBJ1-1; D ambiguous. CDR1 and CDR2 from the germline V gene are LNHNV and YYDKDF (reference sequence). The CDR3 totals 13 residues. The V and J ends lost 6 bases and 0 bases respectively, with 8 bases between them. The CDR3 nucleotides read TGTGCCACCAGGGAGGACCTGAACACTGAAGCTTTCTTT. This encodes CATREDLNTEAFF.

This clonotype was counted ten times or more. The J gene is TRBJ2-1, the V gene TRBV3-1; 7 nucleotides align to TRBD2. V lost 1 base, J lost 5 bases, and 8 bases stayed unmatched. The CDR3 is 16 amino acids. Germline CDR1 and CDR2: LGHDT and YNNKEL (reference sequence). CDR3 in amino acids: CASSQVVLAANNEQFF. The CDR3 bases are TGTGCCAGCAGCCAAGTGGTTCTAGCGGCAAACAATGAGCAGTTCTTC.

In this sample, this clonotype turned up many times. V gene TRBV10-3 combines with J gene TRBJ2-5, with TRBD2 matching over 7 bases. The CDR3 spans 13 residues. After removal of 10 bases from V and 0 bases from J, the junction contained 5 bases not matched to a gene. The germline V gene has CDR1 ENHRY and CDR2 SYGVKD. DNA of the CDR3: TGTGCCACCACGGCGGGGGACCAAGAGACCCAGTACTTC. Translated: CATTAGDQETQYF.

This clonotype was seen a handful of times. The chain combines TRBV12-3 or TRBV12-4 with TRBJ1-3; D is perhaps TRBD1 (5 bases). V lost 6 bases and J 4 bases, leaving 13 bases between the germline ends. This CDR3 comprises 14 residues. This CDR3 reads CASSRDPNGNTIYF. DNA of the CDR3: TGTGCCAGCAGCCGGGACCCTAACGGAAACACCATATATTTT.

The V and J genes are TRBV14 and TRBJ2-7; no clear D gene. V was cut by 2 bases and J by 7 bases, with 12 bases left in between. This CDR3 has 13 residues. Germline V gives CDR1 SGHDN, CDR2 FVKESK. This CDR3 is CASSQSGWIEQYF. The CDR3 bases are TGTGCCAGCAGCCAATCCGGGTGGATAGAGCAGTACTTC.

This clonotype has at least ten counts. V is TRBV7-8 and J is TRBJ1-6; D possibly corresponds to TRBD1 (5 bases). This CDR3 has 16 amino acids. Germline CDR1 is SGHVS and CDR2 is FQNEAQ. Trimming pared 1 base from V and 1 base from J, leaving 8 bases between. The CDR3 bases are TGTGCCAGCAGCTTAGGCGGGGGGTCCTATAATTCACCCCTCCACTTT. This gives the protein CASSLGGGSYNSPLHF.

This clonotype came up many times. This chain's CDR3 is CASSLAIGDRVYNEQFF. The CDR3 DNA sequence: TGTGCCAGCAGCTTAGCGATTGGGGACAGGGTTTACAATGAGCAGTTCTTC. The chain carries TRBV7-6 and TRBJ2-1; 9 bases are shared with TRBD1. Trimming at V came to 0 bases and at J to 4 bases, leaving 7 bases not matched to a gene. This CDR3 is 17 amino acids long. Per the germline V gene, CDR1 is SGHVS and CDR2 is FNYEAQ.

This clonotype has a handful of counts. This chain uses TRBV2 with TRBJ2-3; 9 bases fit TRBD2. Germline V gene sequence: CDR1 SNHLY, CDR2 FYNNEI. This CDR3 contains 12 residues. Trimming at V came to 10 bases and at J to 4 bases, leaving 3 bases not matched to a gene. The CDR3 loop reads CATKREADTQYF. For the CDR3, the DNA is TGTGCCACCAAGCGGGAGGCAGATACGCAGTATTTT.